One sample yielded the 28 T cell receptor beta chains listed below, sequenced in a study of T-cell memory formation after mild COVID-19. In TCRdb, the 5' RACE reads were re-called with MiXCR into one record per CDR3 protein. The sample yields more than 75,000 distinct CDR3 sequences, approximately 25% seen once. Sequencing input: PBMCs or a T cell subset sorted from them (not recorded which). The receptor source for this set is a man aged 18 to 29 who had mild COVID-19 (a few samples of this study predate the infection). Cell type and time point are not known.

This clonotype was seen a few times. The V call is TRBV7-2, the J call TRBJ2-5, with 9 bases aligning to TRBD2. The CDR3 has 16 amino acids. Germline-derived CDR1 and CDR2 are SGHTA and FQGNSA. After removal of 2 bases from V and 4 bases from J, the junction contained 8 bases not matched to a gene. Here the CDR3 reads CASSLSVSGGGETQYF. The DNA of the CDR3 is TGTGCCAGCAGCTTATCCGTTAGCGGGGGTGGAGAGACCCAGTACTTC.

The rearrangement links TRBV5-1 to TRBJ1-1, with D unclear. The CDR3 length is 13 residues. Germline CDR1 reads SGHRS; CDR2 reads YFSETQ. The V end lost 3 bases, the J end lost 2 bases, and 8 bases lay between the germline ends. The chain's CDR3 is CASSSSPNTEAFF. CDR3 DNA: TGCGCCAGCAGCTCCTCACCTAACACTGAAGCTTTCTTT.

The table lists this clonotype with a few counts. This chain links TRBV10-2 with TRBJ2-3, with D tentatively TRBD1 or TRBD2 (5 bases each). Germline V CDR1 and CDR2: WSHSY, SAAADI. V was clipped by 6 bases and J by 6 bases, with 16 bases between them. The CDR3 loop spans 14 amino acids. Here the CDR3 reads CASSKGRISDTQYF. CDR3 bases: TGCGCCAGCAGCAAGGGACGCATTTCTGATACGCAGTATTTT.

The chain is built from TRBV4-3 and TRBJ1-6; a possible D gene is TRBD1 (5 bases). The V end lost 1 base, the J end lost 4 bases, and 11 bases lay between the germline ends. The CDR3 is 16 residues long. Germline values: CDR1 LGHNA, CDR2 YSLEER. Written as DNA, the CDR3 is TGCGCCAGCAGCCAAGGATTAGGGACTTATAATTCACCCCTCCACTTT. Protein product: CASSQGLGTYNSPLHF.

This chain joins TRBV29-1 and TRBJ2-1; D may correspond to TRBD1 or TRBD2 (5 bases each). Trimming stripped 5 bases from V and 0 bases from J, with 14 bases between. The length of the CDR3 is 15 residues. The germline V gene encodes CDR1 SQVTM and CDR2 ANQGSEA. The CDR3 DNA follows: TGCAGCGTTCGGGGACGGACGGGCTCCTACAATGAGCAGTTCTTC. Translated, it gives CSVRGRTGSYNEQFF.

This clonotype was picked up a small number of times. The gene calls are TRBV19 and TRBJ2-5, with D perhaps matching TRBD1 or TRBD2 (5 bases each). Trimming took 1 base from V and 5 from J, leaving 14 bases between them. From germline, CDR1 is LNHDA and CDR2 SQIVND (reference sequence). The length of the CDR3 is 15 residues. The CDR3 nucleotides are TGTGCCAGTAGTATAGGGGCTAGAGGGGCGGAGACCCAGTACTTC. This translates into CASSIGARGAETQYF.

The V call is TRBV5-1, the J call TRBJ2-3; no clear D. The CDR3 loop spans 15 amino acids. Germline assignment: CDR1 SGHRS and CDR2 YFSETQ. V lost 3 bases to trimming and J lost 0 bases, with 11 bases between them. The CDR3 DNA is TGCGCCAGCAGCTACACAGAAGCTAGCACAGATACGCAGTATTTT. Residues: CASSYTEASTDTQYF.

A few counts support this clonotype. V and J are TRBV7-9 and TRBJ2-7, with 7 bases matching TRBD2. Germline V gene sequence: CDR1 SEHNR, CDR2 FQNEAQ (reference sequence). The CDR3 is made up of 14 amino acids. The trim removed 5 bases at V and 2 bases at J, leaving 6 bases unmatched. The CDR3 loop is CASSPSGETYEQYV. In DNA, the CDR3 is TGTGCCAGCAGCCCCAGCGGGGAAACCTACGAGCAGTACGTC.

As DNA, the CDR3 is TGTGCCAGCAGCTTACTCTCGCCCCAGGGGGACTATGGCTACACCTTC. Protein sequence: CASSLLSPQGDYGYTF. V usage is TRBV7-2 and J usage is TRBJ1-2; TRBD1 matches at 7 bases. With V trimmed by 2 bases and J by 3 bases, 9 bases remained unmatched. CDR1 is SGHTA and CDR2 is FQGNSA in the germline V gene. CDR3 length: 16 residues.

The table lists this clonotype with a few counts. The V gene is TRBV5-5, the J gene TRBJ2-7; D is perhaps TRBD1 (6 bases). The CDR3 is made up of 13 amino acids. Trimming removed 4 bases from V and 3 bases from J, with 11 bases in between. CDR1 is SGHKS, CDR2 YYEKEE, per germline (reference sequence). The CDR3 is CASSLEQGYEQYV. CDR3 sequence (DNA): TGTGCCAGCAGCCTCGAACAGGGCTACGAGCAGTACGTC.

The chain couples TRBV7-9 to TRBJ2-7; D is unresolved. Germline CDR1 and CDR2: SEHNR and FQNEAQ (reference sequence). The CDR3 is 12 amino acids. CDR3 residues: CAGSSGYYEQYV. The CDR3 DNA follows: TGTGCCGGCAGTTCCGGGTACTACGAGCAGTACGTC.

This rearrangement joins TRBV28 to TRBJ2-3; D is undetermined. Germline CDR1 MDHEN, CDR2 SYDVKM. Deletions cut 1 base from V and 0 bases from J, with 14 bases between. The CDR3 is made up of 17 amino acids. This CDR3 is CASSLSTFQASTDTQYF. The CDR3 DNA reads as TGTGCCAGCAGTTTATCAACTTTCCAAGCTAGCACAGATACGCAGTATTTT. Looking up the rest from reference TRBV28 and TRBJ2-3 gives the full variable domain: DVKVTQSSRYLVKRTGEKVFLECVQDMDHENMFWYRQDPGLGLRLIYFSYDVKMKEKGDIPEGYSVSREKKERFSLILESASTNQTSMYLCASSLSTFQASTDTQYFGPGTRLTVL.

This clonotype was detected only a few times. This chain joins TRBV7-3 and TRBJ2-3; 12 positions match TRBD2. The J segment lost 5 bases and the V segment lost 5 bases, leaving 5 bases of the junction unmatched. This CDR3 region has 15 residues. The germline gives CDR1 SGHTA, CDR2 FQGTGA. CDR3 amino acids: CASSQTSGGGDTQYF. CDR3 DNA sequence: TGTGCCAGCAGCCAGACTAGCGGGGGAGGAGATACGCAGTATTTT.

The chain couples TRBV20-1 to TRBJ2-7, with 9 bases identical to TRBD1. There are 12 residues in the CDR3. CDR1 DFQATT and CDR2 SNEGSKA come from the germline V gene (reference sequence). J lost 5 bases, V lost 5 bases, and 4 bases had no gene match. The CDR3 coding sequence is TGCAGTGCTTTGGACAGGGGCCACGAGCAGTACGTC. Its translation: CSALDRGHEQYV.

The chain has TRBV4-1 and TRBJ1-3; D is perhaps TRBD1 (5 bases). This CDR3 has 13 amino acids. The germline V and J ends were trimmed by 3 bases and 7 bases, with 10 bases remaining between them. Germline CDR1 is MGHRA and CDR2 is YSYEKL. The DNA of the CDR3 is TGCGCCAGCAGCCAGGGGGAATGGAACACCATATATTTT. It translates to CASSQGEWNTIYF.

In this sample, this clonotype turned up a few times. The chain couples TRBV11-2 to TRBJ2-1, with D perhaps matching TRBD1 (7 bases). The CDR3 loop spans 16 amino acids. V was trimmed by 5 bases and J by 3 bases, leaving 17 bases between them. From germline, CDR1 is SGHAT and CDR2 FQNNGV. In nucleotides, the CDR3 is TGTGCCAGCAGCCTAGGGGGCAGGGGAGGCTACAATGAGCAGTTCTTC. Amino acid sequence: CASSLGGRGGYNEQFF. The full variable domain, with the rest looked up from reference TRBV11-2 and TRBJ2-1, is EAGVAQSPRYKIIEKRQSVAFWCNPISGHATLYWYQQILGQGPKLLIQFQNNGVVDDSQLPKDRFSAERLKGVDSTLKIQPAKLEDSAVYLCASSLGGRGGYNEQFFGPGTRLTVL.

This chain connects TRBV20-1 to TRBJ2-7; 7 nucleotides line up with TRBD2. The CDR3 has 17 amino acids. CDR1 and CDR2 (germline): DFQATT, SNEGSKA (reference sequence). V lost 6 bases to trimming and J lost 0 bases; unmatched junction nucleotides: 17. This CDR3 reads CSALALGGDRSSYEQYF. The CDR3 DNA reads TGCAGTGCCTTAGCCCTTGGGGGGGATCGGTCCTCCTACGAGCAGTACTTC.

This chain links TRBV29-1 with TRBJ2-1; 9 bases align to TRBD2. The CDR3 loop spans 15 amino acids. With 3 bases clipped from V and 8 bases from J, the junction kept 11 bases outside the gene matches. The V gene's germline CDR1 is SQVTM and CDR2 ANQGSEA. As DNA, the CDR3 is TGCAGCGTTGACGGGACTAGCTTAGTCTTCGATGAGCAGTTCTTC. Translated, it gives CSVDGTSLVFDEQFF.

V usage is TRBV20-1 and J usage is TRBJ2-6, with TRBD1 identical over 9 bases. V shed 3 bases, J shed 4 bases, and the junction held 7 bases outside the gene matches. CDR1 DFQATT and CDR2 SNEGSKA come from the germline V gene (reference sequence). CDR3 size: 16 residues. CDR3 in amino acids: CSARNRGLEGANVLTF. The CDR3 nucleotides are TGCAGTGCTAGGAACAGGGGGCTCGAAGGGGCCAACGTCCTGACTTTC.

There are a few counts of this clonotype. This chain connects TRBV4-1 to TRBJ2-5; 10 bases agree with TRBD2. From germline, CDR1 is MGHRA and CDR2 YSYEKL. After removal of 3 bases from V and 4 bases from J, the junction contained 5 bases not matched to a gene. The CDR3 has 15 residues. The CDR3 bases are TGCGCCAGCAGCCACGGACTAGCGGACTTAGAGACCCAGTACTTC. It is translated as CASSHGLADLETQYF.

The genes are TRBV7-9 and TRBJ1-4, with D perhaps matching TRBD1 (5 bases). Germline lookup yields CDR1 SEHNR and CDR2 FQNEAQ (reference sequence). The CDR3 has 15 amino acids. The germline V and J ends were trimmed by 6 bases and 5 bases, with 16 bases remaining between them. The CDR3 protein is CASREIGTANEKLFF. CDR3 DNA sequence: TGTGCCAGCAGAGAAATCGGGACGGCGAATGAAAAACTGTTTTTT.

This chain links TRBV14 with TRBJ2-7, with D possibly being TRBD2 (6 bases). Germline loops: CDR1 SGHDN, CDR2 FVKESK. The V and J ends lost 0 bases and 3 bases respectively, with 12 bases between them. This CDR3 comprises 15 residues. For the CDR3, the DNA is TGTGCCAGCAGCCAAGAGACTAGTAAAGTCTACGAGCAGTACTTC. It specifies CASSQETSKVYEQYF.

This clonotype was recorded once. The rearrangement joins TRBV18 to TRBJ2-7, with no clear D. The CDR3 has 13 amino acids. V was pared by 8 bases and J by 3 bases, with 14 bases between. The germline CDR1 and CDR2 sequences are KGHSH and LQKENI. The CDR3: CASPLAPGYEQYV. The DNA of the CDR3 is TGTGCCAGCCCCCTGGCACCTGGCTACGAGCAGTACGTC.

V and J are TRBV6-5 and TRBJ2-3, with D possibly matching TRBD1 (5 bases). CDR1 is MNHEY and CDR2 is SVGAGI in the germline V gene. Between the trimmed V and J ends, which lost 0 bases and 6 bases, there was a span of 10 bases. The CDR3 is 14 amino acids. CDR3 amino acids: CASSYSGPGDTQYF. The CDR3 nucleotides read TGTGCCAGCAGTTACTCGGGCCCAGGGGATACGCAGTATTTT.

This clonotype was seen more than once but under ten times. The chain is built from TRBV6-2 or TRBV6-3 and TRBJ2-1, with D unresolved. With 8 bases removed from V and 6 bases from J, the gap between germline ends came to 11 bases. There are 12 residues in the CDR3. Germline lookup yields CDR1 MNHEY and CDR2 SVGEGT. The CDR3 protein is CASSYGLNEQFF. The CDR3 coding sequence is TGTGCCAGCTCCTACGGGCTCAATGAGCAGTTCTTC.

This clonotype was detected only once. The chain recombines TRBV11-2 with TRBJ2-7; perhaps TRBD1 as D (6 bases). V lost 5 bases, J lost 2 bases, and 28 bases lay in between. The CDR3 consists of 19 residues. CDR1 is SGHAT and CDR2 is FQNNGV in the germline V gene. CDR3 region: CASSDTTGSPLPGTYEQYV. As DNA, the CDR3 is TGTGCCAGCAGCGATACCACAGGGAGCCCACTTCCCGGTACCTACGAGCAGTACGTC.

This clonotype was seen just once. V gene TRBV11-2 combines with J gene TRBJ1-6; D gene ambiguous. CDR3 length equals 12 residues. Germline CDR1 and CDR2: SGHAT and FQNNGV. Trimming left V 3 bases short and J 5 bases short, with 2 bases between. The CDR3 reads CASSLDNSPLHF. CDR3 bases: TGTGCCAGCAGCTTGGATAATTCACCCCTCCACTTT.

Only a few counts were recorded for this clonotype. The J gene is TRBJ2-4, the V gene TRBV7-9; D is uncertain. CDR1 is SEHNR, CDR2 FQNEAQ, per germline (reference sequence). The V gene lost 5 bases and the J gene lost 0 bases, with 8 bases spanning the gap. This CDR3 region has 14 residues. As DNA, the CDR3 is TGTGCCAGCAGCCAGCTTGGAGCCAAAAACATTCAGTACTTC. Amino acids: CASSQLGAKNIQYF.